This section outlines one T cell receptor beta chain sequence together with its context. With 0 bases clipped from V and 6 bases from J, the junction kept 10 bases outside the gene matches. The CDR3 loop spans 17 amino acids. Looked up from germline, CDR1 is LGHNA and CDR2 is YNFKEQ. Profiled with immunoSEQ multiplex PCR; TCRdb holds only in-frame clones, not every one. The sample includes 240,000 or so clones, 88% of them seen just once. This sample is part of a study of blood T cell repertoires in COVID-19. The sequenced sample consisted of peripheral blood. The rearrangement joins TRBV4-2 to TRBJ2-3; 9 bases map to TRBD2. This TCR was sampled from a woman between 25 and 40 years old with acute or convalescent COVID-19. The DNA for the CDR3 is TGTGCCAGCAGCCAAGATCTGGGCGGGAGGGGTGCGGATACGCAGTATTTT. It translates to CASSQDLGGRGADTQYF.